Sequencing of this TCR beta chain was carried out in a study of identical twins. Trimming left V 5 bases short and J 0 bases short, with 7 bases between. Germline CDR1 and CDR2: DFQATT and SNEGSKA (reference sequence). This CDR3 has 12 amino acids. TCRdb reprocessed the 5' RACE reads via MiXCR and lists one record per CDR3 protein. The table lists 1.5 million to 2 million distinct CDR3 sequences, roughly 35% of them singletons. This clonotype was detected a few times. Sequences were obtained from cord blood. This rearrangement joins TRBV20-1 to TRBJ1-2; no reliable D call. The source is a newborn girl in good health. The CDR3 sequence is CSAQHPNYGYTF. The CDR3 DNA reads TGCAGTGCTCAACATCCTAACTATGGCTACACCTTC.